This T cell receptor (beta chain) was sequenced in a study of T cell responses to AZD1222 COVID-19 vaccine. Study summary: Investigators merged groups given second doses at roughly 4 or roughly 12 weeks.

The V gene lost 5 bases and the J gene lost 5 bases, with 10 bases spanning the gap. Germline assignment: CDR1 SGHRS and CDR2 YFSETQ. This CDR3 is built from 12 residues. The table came from immunoSEQ multiplex PCR; TCRdb's copy has only in-frame clones and leaves some out. The sample has some 140,000 clones, around nine tenths seen once; the top ten hold less than 7%. The sequence was collected from an adult in good health. Here the sequenced sample was peripheral blood, taken on day 0 of AZD1222 vaccination. The chain joins TRBV5-1 to TRBJ2-5; maybe TRBD2 (5 bases). DNA for the CDR3: TGCGCCAGCAGTCTCCCGGGGGAGACCCAGTACTTC. Its translation is CASSLPGETQYF.